The present T cell receptor (beta chain) was sequenced within a study of T cell repertoires in cytomegalovirus infection (dated by TCRdb to about 2019). Regarding the complete study: The HLA type of each donor mattered for the analysis, because public TCR beta signatures pointed to carriage of CMV infection along with the matching HLA type. Here is what the overall study found, with its caveats: In both this cohort and an independent roughly 330-donor cohort, the cumulative frequency of public TCR beta family members distinguished carriers of CMV infection plus the relevant HLA type. In the ex vivo response, HLA-C-restricted CMV-specific TCR beta clonotypes were dominant, and in two of eight donors the single most frequent clonotype came from this HLA-C-restricted group.

V is clipped by 2 bases and J by 9 bases, and the sequence between their germline boundaries is 11 bases long. The CDR3 sequence holds 13 residues, the cysteine and phenylalanine included. Of all the DNA, just the CDR3 is kept, 39 bases in frame from base 1. CDR1 is given as SGHTA and CDR2 as FQGNSA, both from the germline V gene. This clonotype was observed many times. This receptor's antigen is unknown. Per-base qualities were not stored, and no clone one base away is much larger. Sequencer: Illumina HiSeq 1500. TCRdb trimmed the raw reads at Q25, called clones with MiXCR and kept productive beta chains. Each entry merges the rows of one CDR3 protein and shows their most common DNA and genes. The sample records approximately 320,000 distinct CDR3 sequences, 9.5% of which are singletons. The ten largest make up 3.5% to 4.5% of the sample.

Recombination connected TRBV7-2 to TRBJ1-5, with TRBD1 tentatively as D gene (5 bases match). The specimen sequenced was PBMCs. The TCR sequence derives from a human donor in good health (CMV status not recorded). Some clones in this sample may be carry-over from other donors' samples. The DNA sequence is given as TGTGCCAGCAGCTTAAGTATCCAGGGGCCCCAGCATTTT. This sequence encodes CASSLSIQGPQHF.